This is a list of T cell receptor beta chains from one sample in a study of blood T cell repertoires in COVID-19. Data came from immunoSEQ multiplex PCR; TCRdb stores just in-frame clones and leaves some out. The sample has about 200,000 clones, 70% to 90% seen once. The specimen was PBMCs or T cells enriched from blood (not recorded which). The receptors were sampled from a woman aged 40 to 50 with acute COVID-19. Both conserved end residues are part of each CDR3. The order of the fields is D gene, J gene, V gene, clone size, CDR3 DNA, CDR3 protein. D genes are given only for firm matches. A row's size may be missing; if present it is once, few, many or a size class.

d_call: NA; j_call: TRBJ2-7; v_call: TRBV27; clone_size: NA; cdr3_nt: TGTGCCAGCAGTTTATCCAGGGTCAGCTACGAGCAGTACTTC; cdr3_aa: CASSLSRVSYEQYF
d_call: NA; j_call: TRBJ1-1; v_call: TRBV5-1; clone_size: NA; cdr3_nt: TGCGCCAGCAGCTTGGCCCGAGCGGGGGGCACTGAAGCTTTCTTT; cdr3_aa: CASSLARAGGTEAFF
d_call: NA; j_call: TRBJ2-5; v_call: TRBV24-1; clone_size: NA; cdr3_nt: TGTGCCACCAGTGGGGCAGGGGCACAAGAGACCCAGTACTTC; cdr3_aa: CATSGAGAQETQYF
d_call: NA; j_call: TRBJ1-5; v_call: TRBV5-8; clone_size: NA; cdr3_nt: TGTGCCAGCAGCTTGGGGGCCAGGGAAGGCCTGAAGGTGACCAATCAGCCCCAGCATTTT; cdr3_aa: CASSLGAREGLKVTNQPQHF
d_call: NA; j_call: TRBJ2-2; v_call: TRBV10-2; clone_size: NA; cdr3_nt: TGCGCCAGCAGTGAGGTCAGGGGGGAGCTGTTTTTT; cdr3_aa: CASSEVRGELFF
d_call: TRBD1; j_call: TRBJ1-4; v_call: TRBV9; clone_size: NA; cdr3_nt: TGTGCCAGCAGCCCCCGGACAGGGGCGGATAATGAAAAACTGTTTTTT; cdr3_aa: CASSPRTGADNEKLFF
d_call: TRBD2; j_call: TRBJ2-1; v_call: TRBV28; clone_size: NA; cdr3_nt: TGTGCCAGCAGTTCGACCGGGACTAGCAGCAATGAGCAGTTCTTC; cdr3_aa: CASSSTGTSSNEQFF
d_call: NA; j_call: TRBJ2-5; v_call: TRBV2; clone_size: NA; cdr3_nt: TGTGCCAGCTCGGGGATCCAAGAGACCCAGTACTTC; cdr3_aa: CASSGIQETQYF
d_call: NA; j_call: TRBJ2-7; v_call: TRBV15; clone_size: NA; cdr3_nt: TGTGCCACCAGCAGAGATGTCTCCGAGCAGTACTTC; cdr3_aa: CATSRDVSEQYF
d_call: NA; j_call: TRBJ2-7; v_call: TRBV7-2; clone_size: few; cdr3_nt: TGTGCCAGCAGCCTAACGAGAGGCACCTACGAGCAGTACTTC; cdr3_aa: CASSLTRGTYEQYF